Listed below are T cell receptor beta chains from one sample, sequenced in a study of untreated major depressive disorder. Assay used: immunoSEQ multiplex PCR; TCRdb lists only in-frame clones, some missing. This table holds around 13,000 clones, around 90% found once. Sequencing input: CD4+ T cells from PBMCs. These receptors were obtained from a young man with major depressive disorder. Both conserved end residues are part of each CDR3. The D gene is left open where the match is weak. Rows may omit the clone size; those that give it use once, few, many or a size class.

d_gene	v_gene	abundance	j_gene	CDR3nt	CDR3aa
NA	TRBV7-9	NA	TRBJ2-7	TGTGCCAGCAGCTTAGTGTCAGGTGGGGAGCAGTACTTC	CASSLVSGGEQYF
NA	TRBV7-3	NA	TRBJ2-2	TGTGCCAGCAGCCCGGGGTCGGGCAACACCGGGGAGCTGTTTTTT	CASSPGSGNTGELFF
TRBD1	TRBV2	NA	TRBJ2-7	TGTGCCAGCAGTGGACAGGGGGGGTACGAGCAGTACTTC	CASSGQGGYEQYF
NA	TRBV7-9	NA	TRBJ1-3	TGTGCCAGCAGCCCTAGTTTGGGGGTTCTCTCTGGAAACACCATATATTTT	CASSPSLGVLSGNTIYF
NA	TRBV27	NA	TRBJ1-1	TGTGCCAGCAGGCCTCGGCAGAACACTGAAGCTTTCTTT	CASRPRQNTEAFF
NA	TRBV6-6	NA	TRBJ1-1	TGTGCCAGCGGGACTGCAGCTTTCTTT	CASGTAAFF
TRBD2	TRBV6-5	NA	TRBJ2-2	TGTGCCAGCAGTTACCAACTAGCGGGGGAAACCGGGGAGCTGTTTTTT	CASSYQLAGETGELFF
NA	TRBV28	NA	TRBJ1-6	TGTGCCAGCAGGAGCCCGCGGGGGGGAGAGGATAATTCACCCCTCCACTTT	CASRSPRGGEDNSPLHF
NA	TRBV7-3	NA	TRBJ2-2	TGTGCCAGCAGCTTACACACGGGATTTAACACCGGGGAGCTGTTTTTT	CASSLHTGFNTGELFF
NA	TRBV6-5	NA	TRBJ2-3	TGTGCCAGCAGCCCTGGACGGTCCACAGATACGCAGTATTTT	CASSPGRSTDTQYF
NA	TRBV18	NA	TRBJ2-5	TGTGCCAGCTCACCCCGAGGAACAGAGACCCAGTACTTC	CASSPRGTETQYF
NA	TRBV7-9	NA	TRBJ2-5	TGTGCCAGCAGTTCCCGAGTCTCTGGGGAGACCCAGTACTTC	CASSSRVSGETQYF
NA	TRBV7-2	NA	TRBJ2-2	TGTGCCAGCAGCCAGCAACAGGGAGTCGGGGAGCTGTTTTTT	CASSQQQGVGELFF
NA	TRBV6-5	NA	TRBJ1-1	TGTGCCAGCAGGTACCGCGGTGGGGGCACTGAAGCTTTCTTT	CASRYRGGGTEAFF
NA	TRBV6-1	few	TRBJ1-6	TGTGCCAGCAGTGAAAAGTGGGGGGCTGGGAATTCACCCCTCCACTTT	CASSEKWGAGNSPLHF
TRBD1	TRBV5-1	NA	TRBJ1-6	TGCGCCAGCAGCTTCCAGGGGGCTGATGACGGTTCACCCCTCCACTTT	CASSFQGADDGSPLHF
NA	TRBV5-1	NA	TRBJ2-5	TGCGCCAGCAGCTTGGGGTCCAGGGTAGGGGAGACCCAGTACTTC	CASSLGSRVGETQYF
NA	TRBV5-8	NA	TRBJ2-5	TGTGCCAGCAGCCGGCAACCTGAGGAGACCCAGTACTTC	CASSRQPEETQYF
NA	TRBV30	once	TRBJ2-7	TGTGCCTGGAAACCGGGAAAAGGGTACGAGCAGTACTTC	CAWKPGKGYEQYF
NA	TRBV6-1	NA	TRBJ1-6	TGTGCCAGCAGTGAAGCAGGGGAGGAGTCACCCCTCCACTTT	CASSEAGEESPLHF
NA	TRBV5-1	NA	TRBJ2-7	TGCGCCAGCAGCTGGGGGGCAGGTAACGACGAGCAGTACTTC	CASSWGAGNDEQYF
NA	TRBV5-1	NA	TRBJ1-3	TGCGCCAGCAGCTTGACAGTCTCTGGAAACACCATATATTTT	CASSLTVSGNTIYF
NA	TRBV5-1	NA	TRBJ2-7	TGCGCCAGCAGCCCGAGAGAACAGGGAGGCTCCGAGCAGTACTTC	CASSPREQGGSEQYF
NA	TRBV5-8	NA	TRBJ2-7	TGTGCCAGCAGCTACCTGACGGGGTCCTACGAGCAGTACTTC	CASSYLTGSYEQYF
TRBD1	TRBV2	NA	TRBJ2-4	TGTGCCAGCAGTGAAGCGCTCCCGGGACAGGGACATAACATTCAGTACTTC	CASSEALPGQGHNIQYF
NA	TRBV4-2	NA	TRBJ1-2	TGTGCCAGCAGCCAAGAGCGCCAGGGAGCAAACTATGGCTACACCTTC	CASSQERQGANYGYTF
TRBD2	TRBV6-1	NA	TRBJ2-5	TGTGCCAGCAGTGAAGGATGGGGACTAGCCCAAGAGACCCAGTACTTC	CASSEGWGLAQETQYF
TRBD1	TRBV5-1	NA	TRBJ2-7	TGCGCCAGCAGCTCACAGGGGGCTGGGTACGAGCAGTACTTC	CASSSQGAGYEQYF
NA	TRBV5-1	NA	TRBJ1-1	TGCGCCAGCAGCGCAGGGGTTAACACTGAAGCTTTCTTT	CASSAGVNTEAFF
TRBD1	TRBV5-1	NA	TRBJ1-4	TGCGCCAGCACCCTCGGGACAGGGGGGGAAAAACTGTTTTTT	CASTLGTGGEKLFF
TRBD1	TRBV29-1	NA	TRBJ1-1	TGCAGCGTGCGCGGACAGGGGGATACTGAAGCTTTCTTT	CSVRGQGDTEAFF
NA	TRBV6-1	NA	TRBJ1-2	TGTGCCAGCAGTGAATTCGGACACAACTATGGCTACACCTTC	CASSEFGHNYGYTF
NA	TRBV18	NA	TRBJ2-2	TGTGCCAGCTCACCACCGGAAGGGGCGAACACCGGGGAGCTGTTTTTT	CASSPPEGANTGELFF
TRBD1	TRBV19	NA	TRBJ2-2	TGTGCCAGTAGTCCTATAGGGACAGCCACCGGGGAGCTGTTTTTT	CASSPIGTATGELFF
TRBD1	TRBV29-1	NA	TRBJ1-2	TGCAGCGTTGTCTTGACAGGGAGGGGGGATGGCTACACCTTC	CSVVLTGRGDGYTF
NA	TRBV14	NA	TRBJ2-7	TGTGCCAGCAGCCGGGGTCTTCCTCCCTACGAGCAGTACTTC	CASSRGLPPYEQYF
NA	TRBV5-1	NA	TRBJ2-6	TGCGCCAGCAGCATCGACAGCTCTGGGGCCAACGTCCTGACTTTC	CASSIDSSGANVLTF
NA	TRBV5-5	once	TRBJ1-1	TGTGCCAGCAGCTTAGGGTCTCTTCCTGAAGCTTTCTTT	CASSLGSLPEAFF
TRBD2	TRBV5-1	NA	TRBJ2-5	TGCGCCAGCAGCGACCGGGGGGGCCCTGAGACCCAGTACTTC	CASSDRGGPETQYF
NA	TRBV27	NA	TRBJ1-6	TGTGCCAGCAGAACCGCCGGGTCCCCATCACCCCTCCACTTT	CASRTAGSPSPLHF
TRBD1	TRBV9	NA	TRBJ2-7	TGTGCCAGCAGCGTCGACGGGGCAGGGGGAATTGAGTACTTC	CASSVDGAGGIEYF
NA	TRBV5-4	NA	TRBJ2-1	TGTGCCAGCAGCTTGCTGTCGGGGTTGAACAATGAGCAGTTCTTC	CASSLLSGLNNEQFF
TRBD1	TRBV5-4	NA	TRBJ1-2	TGTGCCAGCAGCTCCGGACAGGGGTCCATCTATGGCTACACCTTC	CASSSGQGSIYGYTF
NA	TRBV6-6	NA	TRBJ1-5	TGTGCCAGCAGTTACCCGAGCGGGGGCCAGCAGCCCCAGCATTTT	CASSYPSGGQQPQHF
NA	TRBV2	NA	TRBJ1-4	TGTGCCAGCACTAAAGGGGGAAGGGCCGCAACTAATGAAAAACTGTTTTTT	CASTKGGRAATNEKLFF
NA	TRBV28	NA	TRBJ2-6	TGTGCCAGCAGTTTAATCGGCTCTGGGGCCAACGTCCTGACTTTC	CASSLIGSGANVLTF
NA	TRBV30	NA	TRBJ2-2	TGTGCCTGGAGTCCAAAAACCGGGGAGCTGTTTTTT	CAWSPKTGELFF